This T cell receptor (beta chain) is from a study of T cells after yellow fever vaccination. The CDR3 is made up of 16 amino acids. V lost 0 bases and J lost 5, with 14 bases in between. Germline V CDR1 and CDR2: SGDLS, YYNGEE. In making TCR cDNA, 5'RACE template switching added a universal primer site and UMIs to it. One entry per CDR3 protein results from TCRdb running MiXCR on the 5' RACE reads. The sample carries more than 75,000 distinct CDR3 sequences, over 8% recorded once. Findings and caveats of the study: Clones from primary vaccination mostly reappeared after the booster (around 96% CD4, around 90% CD8). The secondary response was weaker, and its peak arrived faster, on day 5 versus 15.

The starting material was CD8+ T cells not binding an NS4B(214-222) dextramer, sorted from PBMCs, obtained roughly 14 days after the first yellow fever vaccination. The gene calls are TRBV9 and TRBJ2-2; D perhaps matches TRBD2 (5 bases). The clonotype comes from a man aged 18 to 35 who received the YFV17D yellow fever vaccine. The CDR3 is CASSVAYHTGTGELFF. The CDR3 DNA reads TGTGCCAGCAGCGTAGCTTACCACACGGGGACCGGGGAGCTGTTTTTT.